A selection of T cell receptor beta chains follows, all from one sample in a study of radiation and T cells in renal cell carcinoma. Clones were read by immunoSEQ multiplex PCR, and TCRdb kept only the in-frame ones, dropping some. This sample has approximately 110,000 clones, with roughly four fifths found just once. The sequences come from blood, collected from a patient whose treatment included radiotherapy and nephrectomy. The receptors here all came from a woman aged 55-75 years with renal cell carcinoma. Each CDR3 is given with its conserved first and last residue. The D gene is left open where the match is weak. Clone size is stated in some rows and not others, as once, few, many or a class when expanded.

V gene: TRBV28
CDR3 length: 14
D gene: NA
J gene: TRBJ1-5
clone size: NA
CDR3 DNA: TGTGCCAGCAGTTTTAACAGGGTGGGTCAGCCCCAGCATTTT
CDR3 protein: CASSFNRVGQPQHF

V gene: TRBV6-5
CDR3 length: 13
D gene: NA
J gene: TRBJ2-1
clone size: NA
CDR3 DNA: TGTGCCAGCAGCCCCTCGCAGGGCAATGAGCAGTTCTTC
CDR3 protein: CASSPSQGNEQFF

V gene: TRBV5-4
CDR3 length: 15
D gene: TRBD1
J gene: TRBJ2-3
clone size: NA
CDR3 DNA: TGTGCCAGCAGCAAAACGACAGGGCAGGCAGATACGCAGTATTTT
CDR3 protein: CASSKTTGQADTQYF

V gene: TRBV7-9
CDR3 length: 16
D gene: NA
J gene: TRBJ1-6
clone size: few
CDR3 DNA: TGTGCCAGCACCCGAGAGGTAGGGGGTCATAATTCACCCCTCCACTTT
CDR3 protein: CASTREVGGHNSPLHF

V gene: TRBV4-1
CDR3 length: 16
D gene: TRBD1
J gene: TRBJ2-1
clone size: NA
CDR3 DNA: TGCGCCAGCAGCCCCGTGGTGGGACAGGGGGCCGGTGAGCAGTTCTTC
CDR3 protein: CASSPVVGQGAGEQFF

V gene: TRBV23-1
CDR3 length: 20
D gene: TRBD2
J gene: TRBJ2-4
clone size: NA
CDR3 DNA: TGCGCCAGCAGTATTAGGACTAGCGGGAGAGATGATGCGCCCAAAAACATTCAGTACTTC
CDR3 protein: CASSIRTSGRDDAPKNIQYF

V gene: TRBV27
CDR3 length: 13
D gene: NA
J gene: TRBJ1-2
clone size: NA
CDR3 DNA: TGTGCCAGCAGTTCTGCTAGGGTAGGTGGCTACACCTTC
CDR3 protein: CASSSARVGGYTF

V gene: TRBV7-7
CDR3 length: 16
D gene: NA
J gene: TRBJ2-3
clone size: NA
CDR3 DNA: TGTGCTAGCAGCTTAGGGGCAGGGACTAGCACAGATACGCAGTATTTT
CDR3 protein: CASSLGAGTSTDTQYF

V gene: TRBV9
CDR3 length: 14
D gene: NA
J gene: TRBJ1-4
clone size: NA
CDR3 DNA: TGTGCCAGCAGCCCGAGCCTCCTGAATGAAAAACTGTTTTTT
CDR3 protein: CASSPSLLNEKLFF

V gene: TRBV6-5
CDR3 length: 13
D gene: NA
J gene: TRBJ2-2
clone size: NA
CDR3 DNA: TGTGCCAGCAGCCCCAATGAAACCGGGGAGCTGTTTTTT
CDR3 protein: CASSPNETGELFF

V gene: TRBV28
CDR3 length: 16
D gene: NA
J gene: TRBJ1-2
clone size: NA
CDR3 DNA: TGTGCCAGCAGCCCGACTGGGGACACCCTAAAGGAGGGCTACACCTTC
CDR3 protein: CASSPTGDTLKEGYTF

V gene: TRBV5-1
CDR3 length: 16
D gene: NA
J gene: TRBJ2-3
clone size: NA
CDR3 DNA: TGCGCCAGCAGCTTGGCCGCAGGGCTCAGCACAGATACGCAGTATTTT
CDR3 protein: CASSLAAGLSTDTQYF

V gene: TRBV28
CDR3 length: 19
D gene: TRBD1
J gene: TRBJ2-6
clone size: NA
CDR3 DNA: TGTGCCAGCAGTTTAGCAGGGGGCTTCTCGGGATCTGGGGCCAACGTCCTGACTTTC
CDR3 protein: CASSLAGGFSGSGANVLTF

V gene: TRBV10-1
CDR3 length: 13
D gene: NA
J gene: TRBJ1-1
clone size: NA
CDR3 DNA: TGCGCCAGCAGCTCCGTCTGGAACACTGAAGCTTTCTTT
CDR3 protein: CASSSVWNTEAFF

V gene: TRBV7-9
CDR3 length: 13
D gene: NA
J gene: TRBJ2-1
clone size: NA
CDR3 DNA: TGTGCCAGCAGCTTGAGCTCCTACAATGAGCAGTTCTTC
CDR3 protein: CASSLSSYNEQFF

V gene: TRBV6-5
CDR3 length: 14
D gene: NA
J gene: TRBJ1-1
clone size: few
CDR3 DNA: TGTGCCAGCAGCCCCGGAGCTATGAACACTGAAGCTTTCTTT
CDR3 protein: CASSPGAMNTEAFF

V gene: TRBV6-1
CDR3 length: 14
D gene: NA
J gene: TRBJ2-5
clone size: once
CDR3 DNA: TGTGCCAGCAGTGAGGGTGCGATTTTAGAGACCCAGTACTTC
CDR3 protein: CASSEGAILETQYF

V gene: TRBV27
CDR3 length: 18
D gene: TRBD1
J gene: TRBJ1-2
clone size: NA
CDR3 DNA: TGTGCCAGCACTCTCTCGGGAAGGGGGCAAGAAGCAAACTATGGCTACACCTTC
CDR3 protein: CASTLSGRGQEANYGYTF

V gene: TRBV5-1
CDR3 length: 13
D gene: NA
J gene: TRBJ2-7
clone size: NA
CDR3 DNA: TGCGCCAGCAGCCGTGGACCGGAAGACGAGCAGTACTTC
CDR3 protein: CASSRGPEDEQYF

V gene: TRBV9
CDR3 length: 14
D gene: NA
J gene: TRBJ1-2
clone size: NA
CDR3 DNA: TGTGCCAGCAGCGGGACAACCGTGAGCTATGGCTACACCTTC
CDR3 protein: CASSGTTVSYGYTF

V gene: TRBV2
CDR3 length: 14
D gene: TRBD2
J gene: TRBJ2-7
clone size: NA
CDR3 DNA: TGTGCCAGCAGGCCAGCGGGAGGGGCCTACGAGCAGTACTTC
CDR3 protein: CASRPAGGAYEQYF

V gene: TRBV10-3
CDR3 length: 13
D gene: NA
J gene: TRBJ1-2
clone size: NA
CDR3 DNA: TGTGCCATCAGTGGGGGACTGGTCTATGGCTACACCTTC
CDR3 protein: CAISGGLVYGYTF

V gene: TRBV12-5
CDR3 length: 17
D gene: TRBD2
J gene: TRBJ2-2
clone size: NA
CDR3 DNA: TGTGCTAGTGGTTTGGCCACCGGCGGGGGGGCCCCCGGGGAGCTGTTTTTT
CDR3 protein: CASGLATGGGAPGELFF

V gene: TRBV28
CDR3 length: 16
D gene: TRBD1
J gene: TRBJ1-5
clone size: few
CDR3 DNA: TGTGCCAGCAGGACGGGACAGGGATATAGCAATCAGCCCCAGCATTTT
CDR3 protein: CASRTGQGYSNQPQHF

V gene: TRBV5-1
CDR3 length: 14
D gene: NA
J gene: TRBJ2-3
clone size: once
CDR3 DNA: TGCGCCAGCAGCCATGGGGCGAGCACAGATACGCAGTATTTT
CDR3 protein: CASSHGASTDTQYF

V gene: TRBV7-9
CDR3 length: 14
D gene: TRBD2
J gene: TRBJ2-7
clone size: NA
CDR3 DNA: TGTGCCAGCAGCTTATCTAGCGGGGACGAACGGCAGTACTTC
CDR3 protein: CASSLSSGDERQYF

V gene: TRBV7-8
CDR3 length: 15
D gene: NA
J gene: TRBJ2-3
clone size: NA
CDR3 DNA: TGTGCCAGCAGCCCCCGTCTTTTCAGCACAGATACGCAGTATTTT
CDR3 protein: CASSPRLFSTDTQYF

V gene: TRBV25-1
CDR3 length: 16
D gene: TRBD1
J gene: TRBJ1-4
clone size: NA
CDR3 DNA: TGTGCCAGCAGTGAATTTGGGACAGGGAGAGATGAAAAACTGTTTTTT
CDR3 protein: CASSEFGTGRDEKLFF

V gene: TRBV28
CDR3 length: 13
D gene: NA
J gene: TRBJ1-2
clone size: NA
CDR3 DNA: TGTGCCAGCAGTCGAGGGGGGTTCTATGGCTACACCTTC
CDR3 protein: CASSRGGFYGYTF

V gene: TRBV30
CDR3 length: 16
D gene: TRBD2
J gene: TRBJ2-5
clone size: NA
CDR3 DNA: TGTGCCTGGGGACTAGGACTAGCGGGTTCTCAAGAGACCCAGTACTTC
CDR3 protein: CAWGLGLAGSQETQYF

V gene: TRBV27
CDR3 length: 18
D gene: TRBD2
J gene: TRBJ2-1
clone size: NA
CDR3 DNA: TGTGCCAGCAGTTTATGGCCCCCTAGCGGGGCGTCCTACAATGAGCAGTTCTTC
CDR3 protein: CASSLWPPSGASYNEQFF

V gene: TRBV5-1
CDR3 length: 12
D gene: NA
J gene: TRBJ1-1
clone size: NA
CDR3 DNA: TGCGCCAGCAGCTTGGGGGACACTGAAGCTTTCTTT
CDR3 protein: CASSLGDTEAFF

V gene: TRBV4-3
CDR3 length: 17
D gene: TRBD2
J gene: TRBJ2-5
clone size: once
CDR3 DNA: TGCGCCAGCAGCCAGGGATACGGGACTAGCGGGACTGAGACCCAGTACTTC
CDR3 protein: CASSQGYGTSGTETQYF

V gene: TRBV19
CDR3 length: 16
D gene: TRBD1
J gene: TRBJ1-5
clone size: NA
CDR3 DNA: TGTGCCAGTAATACGGGAGGCAGGGGGGCTAATCAGCCCCAGCATTTT
CDR3 protein: CASNTGGRGANQPQHF

V gene: TRBV6-5
CDR3 length: 15
D gene: NA
J gene: TRBJ2-3
clone size: NA
CDR3 DNA: TGTGCCAGCCGGGGCGAGGCAGGGAACACAGATACGCAGTATTTT
CDR3 protein: CASRGEAGNTDTQYF

V gene: TRBV6-1
CDR3 length: 15
D gene: TRBD1
J gene: TRBJ1-2
clone size: few
CDR3 DNA: TGTGCCAGCAGTGTCGCGGGGACAGCCTCCTATGGCTACACCTTC
CDR3 protein: CASSVAGTASYGYTF

V gene: TRBV11-3
CDR3 length: 20
D gene: NA
J gene: TRBJ2-4
clone size: NA
CDR3 DNA: TGTGCCAGCAGCTCAAACGGTCCTAGCGGAGGAGGGGGATCCAAAAACATTCAGTACTTC
CDR3 protein: CASSSNGPSGGGGSKNIQYF

V gene: TRBV6-5
CDR3 length: 12
D gene: NA
J gene: TRBJ2-7
clone size: NA
CDR3 DNA: TGTGCCAGCAGTTCCAGGAAAGGGGAGCAGTACTTC
CDR3 protein: CASSSRKGEQYF

V gene: TRBV7-9
CDR3 length: 13
D gene: NA
J gene: TRBJ2-2
clone size: NA
CDR3 DNA: TGTGCCAGCAGCCCGTTACAGACCGGGGAGCTGTTTTTT
CDR3 protein: CASSPLQTGELFF

V gene: TRBV25-1
CDR3 length: 16
D gene: NA
J gene: TRBJ1-1
clone size: once
CDR3 DNA: TGTGCCAGCAGTGGGGGGATATCCCCTGTCGGAGCTGAAGCTTTCTTT
CDR3 protein: CASSGGISPVGAEAFF

V gene: TRBV6-5
CDR3 length: 13
D gene: NA
J gene: TRBJ2-7
clone size: NA
CDR3 DNA: TGTGCCAGCAGTGGGGACAAAACCTACGAGCAGTACTTC
CDR3 protein: CASSGDKTYEQYF

V gene: TRBV28
CDR3 length: 15
D gene: NA
J gene: TRBJ2-3
clone size: NA
CDR3 DNA: TGTGCCAGCAACCCCCTGCGGGGTCTCGCAGATACGCAGTATTTT
CDR3 protein: CASNPLRGLADTQYF

V gene: TRBV13
CDR3 length: 15
D gene: TRBD1
J gene: TRBJ2-4
clone size: NA
CDR3 DNA: TGTGCCAGCAGCCTCGGGACAGGGGGCAAAAACATTCAGTACTTC
CDR3 protein: CASSLGTGGKNIQYF

V gene: TRBV5-6
CDR3 length: 16
D gene: NA
J gene: TRBJ1-2
clone size: NA
CDR3 DNA: TGTGCCAGCAGCTTGGAAAGGGGGAGGGAGGACTATGGCTACACCTTC
CDR3 protein: CASSLERGREDYGYTF

V gene: TRBV7-2
CDR3 length: 15
D gene: TRBD1
J gene: TRBJ1-2
clone size: NA
CDR3 DNA: TGTGCCAGCAGCTTAGCGACAGGGTTTGGCTATGGCTACACCTTC
CDR3 protein: CASSLATGFGYGYTF

V gene: TRBV18
CDR3 length: 15
D gene: TRBD2
J gene: TRBJ2-3
clone size: NA
CDR3 DNA: TGTGCCAGCTCCCCGGGACTAGCAGAGACAGATACGCAGTATTTT
CDR3 protein: CASSPGLAETDTQYF

V gene: TRBV7-9
CDR3 length: 17
D gene: TRBD1
J gene: TRBJ2-2
clone size: NA
CDR3 DNA: TGTGCCAGCCGACCGGGACAGGGTTTTGCGAACACCGGGGAGCTGTTTTTT
CDR3 protein: CASRPGQGFANTGELFF

V gene: TRBV5-1
CDR3 length: 15
D gene: NA
J gene: TRBJ2-3
clone size: NA
CDR3 DNA: TGCGCCAGCAGCTTGGAAGACAGTTACACAGATACGCAGTATTTT
CDR3 protein: CASSLEDSYTDTQYF

V gene: TRBV10-1
CDR3 length: 13
D gene: NA
J gene: TRBJ2-5
clone size: NA
CDR3 DNA: TGCGCCAGCAGTGAGTCGGATGTGGAGACCCAGTACTTC
CDR3 protein: CASSESDVETQYF